Detailed here is one TCR beta chain. Its antigen is unknown. Using immunoSEQ multiplex PCR, the repertoire was profiled, and TCRdb retains in-frame clones only, with some absent. The table shows approximately 90,000 clones, with 90% occurring only once. The source of the sample is a study of T cell responses to AZD1222 COVID-19 vaccine. Study-level points and caveats: Spike as a whole was targeted by vaccine-associated CD4 TCRs, dominant at 160-218 and 743-854. No repertoire was sampled before or during the peak T cell response, only after it. Donors were mostly white British, more females; clonal diversity possibly underestimated.

Unmatched junction bases numbered 10, after V lost 7 bases and J lost 6 bases. The CDR3 runs to 15 residues. Germline lookup yields CDR1 LNHDA and CDR2 SQIVND (reference sequence). This receptor was taken from an adult in good health. The V and J genes are TRBV19 and TRBJ1-5, with 9 nucleotides matching TRBD1. The sample here was peripheral blood, taken on day 0 of AZD1222 vaccination. The CDR3 spells CASNRDRVDLQPQHF. In DNA, the CDR3 is TGTGCCAGTAACCGGGACAGGGTTGATCTTCAGCCCCAGCATTTT.